The 22 T cell receptor beta chains reported below all come from one sample, sequenced in a study of CD8 T cells in Susac syndrome. Random hexamers served to reverse transcribe roughly 0.5 to 1 ug RNA. TCRdb processed the immunoSEQ multiplex PCR reads anew with MiXCR; each CDR3 protein has one entry. Here the sample spans around 300,000 distinct CDR3 sequences, 70% to 90% being singletons. Sequenced: CD8+ T cells from PBMCs. The source is a human donor with multiple sclerosis.

The gene calls are TRBV30 and TRBJ2-1, with 7 nucleotides matching TRBD2. V shed 2 bases, J shed 3 bases, and the junction held 7 bases outside the gene matches. CDR1 GTSNPN and CDR2 SVGIG come from the germline V gene (reference sequence). The CDR3 has 15 residues. In DNA form, the CDR3 reads TGTGCCTGGAGTTACGGGCTAGCGGTCTACAATGAGCAGTTCTTC. As protein: CAWSYGLAVYNEQFF.

This clonotype was recorded once. The CDR3, as DNA: TGCGCCAGCAGCCAAGATATTGGAGGAACTCAAGGCTACACCTTC. Protein product: CASSQDIGGTQGYTF. V usage is TRBV4-3 and J usage is TRBJ1-2; D unresolved. The CDR3 length is 15 residues. CDR1 is LGHNA and CDR2 is YSLEER in the germline V gene. V gave up 0 bases and J gave up 8 bases, with 16 bases separating them.

The rearrangement uses TRBV7-9 and TRBJ2-7; D is perhaps TRBD1 or TRBD2 (5 bases each). Germline V gives CDR1 SEHNR, CDR2 FQNEAQ (reference sequence). The CDR3 runs 17 residues. With 1 base removed from V and 3 bases from J, the gap between germline ends came to 19 bases. The CDR3 sequence is CASSLDATGPEGYEQYF. CDR3 coding DNA: TGTGCCAGCAGCTTAGACGCCACGGGGCCCGAGGGCTACGAGCAGTACTTC. Together with reference TRBV7-9 and TRBJ2-7, the CDR3 gives the full variable domain: DTGVSQNPRHKITKRGQNVTFRCDPISEHNRLYWYRQTLGQGPEFLTYFQNEAQLEKSRLLSDRFSAERPKGSFSTLEIQRTEQGDSAMYLCASSLDATGPEGYEQYFGPGTRLTVT.

Written as DNA, the CDR3 is TGTGCCATCAGCGCGGACAGGAGCTCCTACGAGCAGTACTTC. Translation: CAISADRSSYEQYF. The V call is TRBV10-3, the J call TRBJ2-7, with 7 bases that match TRBD1. Germline loops: CDR1 ENHRY, CDR2 SYGVKD. This CDR3 has 14 amino acids. V lost 6 bases, J lost 0 bases, and 5 bases stayed unmatched.

This sequence joins TRBV7-9 and TRBJ1-1; 7 bases map to TRBD1. The CDR3 runs to 17 residues. Germline-derived CDR1 and CDR2 are SEHNR and FQNEAQ (reference sequence). J was trimmed by 0 bases and V by 4 bases; bases with no gene match: 11. CDR3 DNA: TGTGCCAGCAGCTCTCCCGTTATGACAGGGATGAACACTGAAGCTTTCTTT. Translation gives CASSSPVMTGMNTEAFF.

This chain links TRBV4-2 with TRBJ2-7; 7 bases are a match to TRBD1. V was clipped by 3 bases and J by 0 bases; unmatched bases: 11. CDR1 is LGHNA, CDR2 YNFKEQ, per germline. CDR3 size: 17 residues. This CDR3 reads CASSHPLPGGISYEQYF. The CDR3 DNA is TGTGCCAGCAGCCACCCCTTACCAGGGGGAATCTCCTACGAGCAGTACTTC.

The chain recombines TRBV21-1 with TRBJ2-6; TRBD1, the table's D call, lacks a check against the DNA. TRBV21-1 is listed as a pseudogene. The CDR3 length is 18 residues. CDR3 amino acids: CASRPTGEISTGANVLTF. The CDR3 DNA reads TGTGCCAGCAGGCCGACAGGGGAGATCAGTACTGGGGCCAACGTCCTGACTTTC.

There are a few counts of this clonotype. The genes are TRBV7-9 and TRBJ2-7; D remains unclear. Trimming cost V 5 bases and J 0 bases, with 8 bases left between them. The CDR3 loop spans 13 amino acids. Germline V CDR1 and CDR2: SEHNR, FQNEAQ (reference sequence). In DNA, the CDR3 is TGTGCCAGCAGCCCCAGGAGCTCCTACGAGCAGTACTTC. This translates into CASSPRSSYEQYF.

This chain connects TRBV19 to TRBJ1-5, with a possible D match to TRBD1 (6 bases). Trimming pared 3 bases from V and 1 base from J, leaving 13 bases between. CDR3 length: 16 amino acids. CDR1 is LNHDA and CDR2 is SQIVND in the germline V gene (reference sequence). For the CDR3, the DNA is TGTGCCAGTAGTATTATGACAGGCCTGAGCAATCAGCCCCAGCATTTT. This translates into CASSIMTGLSNQPQHF.

The chain employs TRBV12-3 or TRBV12-4 and TRBJ1-2; no reliable D call. The V end lost 1 base, the J end lost 3 bases, and 9 bases lay between the germline ends. The CDR3 totals 14 residues. CDR3 sequence: CASSLGPGDYGYTF. In nucleotides, the CDR3 is TGTGCCAGCAGTTTAGGGCCGGGCGACTATGGCTACACCTTC.

The rearrangement links TRBV3-1 to TRBJ1-2; D is unclear. V was trimmed by 1 base and J by 3 bases, leaving 9 bases between them. CDR3 length equals 14 residues. The V gene's germline CDR1 is LGHDT and CDR2 YNNKEL (reference sequence). This chain's CDR3 is CASSQGAPYYGYTF. CDR3 DNA: TGTGCCAGCAGCCAAGGGGCCCCATACTATGGCTACACCTTC.

This clonotype has just a few counts. The CDR3 loop reads CASSYTSHTGAGPNLEPQHF. Written as DNA, the CDR3 is TGTGCCAGCAGTTACACTTCCCACACCGGGGCAGGGCCGAATTTGGAGCCCCAGCATTTT. The chain recombines TRBV6-2 or TRBV6-3 with TRBJ1-5, with a possible D match to TRBD1 (5 bases). Germline-derived CDR1 and CDR2 are MNHEY and SVGEGT. V was shortened by 2 bases and J by 8 bases, with 31 bases between the two germline ends. The CDR3 covers 20 residues.

This clonotype has just one count. In nucleotides, the CDR3 is TGTGCCGGGGACGAGGGATCCGCGAACACCGGGGAGCTGTTTTTT. Translating gives CAGDEGSANTGELFF. The rearrangement joins TRBV30 to TRBJ2-2, with D perhaps assigned TRBD1 or TRBD2 (5 bases each). This CDR3 spans 15 amino acids. The V gene lost 8 bases and the J gene lost 0 bases, with 16 bases spanning the gap. Germline values: CDR1 GTSNPN, CDR2 SVGIG (reference sequence).

This sequence joins TRBV6-2 or TRBV6-3 and TRBJ2-5; TRBD2 agrees at 11 bases. V shed 0 bases and J 6 bases; nucleotides not matched to a gene: 9. This CDR3 contains 17 residues. Per the germline V gene, CDR1 is MNHEY and CDR2 is SVGEGT. In DNA form, the CDR3 reads TGTGCCAGCAGTTACTCACTAGCGGGAGAAGTTATGAAGACCCAGTACTTC. It encodes CASSYSLAGEVMKTQYF.

The V gene is TRBV27, the J gene TRBJ2-2; 13 bases map to TRBD2. The ends lost 3 bases at V and 5 bases at J; junction bases unmatched: 3. Germline CDR1 reads MNHEY; CDR2 reads SMNVEV (reference sequence). CDR3 size: 16 residues. The CDR3 DNA reads as TGTGCCAGCAGTTTCGGGACTAGCGGGATTACCGGGGAGCTGTTTTTT. Amino acids: CASSFGTSGITGELFF.

The rearrangement joins TRBV30 to TRBJ1-1, with TRBD1 as a possible D gene (5 bases). The CDR3 totals 12 residues. V dropped 3 bases and J dropped 6 bases, with 11 bases sitting between them. The germline gives CDR1 GTSNPN, CDR2 SVGIG (reference sequence). As DNA, the CDR3 is TGTGCCTGGAGGCCTTCGGGGGCTGAAGCTTTCTTT. Protein product: CAWRPSGAEAFF.

In its sample, this clonotype was seen once. The rearrangement joins TRBV5-5 to TRBJ2-5; D remains ambiguous. Germline V CDR1 and CDR2: SGHKS, YYEKEE (reference sequence). With 1 base removed from V and 2 bases from J, the gap between germline ends came to 9 bases. The length of the CDR3 is 14 residues. The CDR3 DNA reads as TGTGCCAGCAGCTTGCCCCAGAATCAAGAGACCCAGTACTTC. Translating it yields CASSLPQNQETQYF.

This clonotype occurred once. V usage is TRBV12-3 or TRBV12-4 and J usage is TRBJ1-2; D is undetermined. V was shortened by 6 bases and J by 0 bases, with 17 bases between the two germline ends. The CDR3 consists of 16 residues. CDR3 protein: CASSSVVLTANYGYTF. The CDR3 DNA reads TGTGCCAGCAGCTCGGTCGTGCTGACCGCTAACTATGGCTACACCTTC.

The rearrangement uses TRBV28 and TRBJ1-2, with 7 bases identical to TRBD1. V lost 5 bases and J lost 3; bases outside the gene matches: 6. The CDR3 covers 14 residues. The germline CDR1 and CDR2 sequences are MDHEN and SYDVKM. The CDR3 nucleotides read TGTGCCAGCAGTACGAACAGGGGCGACTATGGCTACACCTTC. Its translation: CASSTNRGDYGYTF.

The rearrangement links TRBV29-1 to TRBJ2-4; D unresolved. Germline CDR1 reads SQVTM; CDR2 reads ANQGSEA. The ends were cut back, 8 bases at V and 0 bases at J, with 14 bases in the middle. This CDR3 comprises 14 residues. The CDR3 coding sequence is TGCAGCCCTAGGACGGAACTAGCCAAAAACATTCAGTACTTC. Its protein product is CSPRTELAKNIQYF.

V gene TRBV6-2 or TRBV6-3 combines with J gene TRBJ2-5, with 10 bases fitting TRBD1. Germline CDR1 reads MNHEY; CDR2 reads SVGEGT. The CDR3 length is 16 residues. The V gene end was trimmed by 6 bases and the J gene end by 4 bases; junction bases not matched to a gene: 11. Here the CDR3 reads CASSGTGEGFLETQYF. CDR3 DNA sequence: TGTGCCAGCAGCGGGACAGGGGAAGGTTTTCTAGAGACCCAGTACTTC.

This clonotype was recorded only once. The J gene is TRBJ2-7, the V gene TRBV12-3 or TRBV12-4, with D possibly matching TRBD2 (5 bases). V was shortened by 5 bases and J by 2 bases, with 16 bases between the two germline ends. The CDR3 is made up of 15 amino acids. The CDR3 sequence is CASSLLGNGAYEQYF. The CDR3 DNA reads as TGTGCCAGCAGTCTACTAGGTAATGGGGCCTACGAGCAGTACTTC.